This T cell receptor beta chain was documented in a study of somatic mutations in cytotoxic T cells in rheumatoid arthritis. The germline CDR1 and CDR2 sequences are PRHDT and FYEKMQ (reference sequence). The CDR3 covers 15 residues. J was trimmed by 6 bases and V by 5 bases; bases with no gene match: 12. Repertoires were generated with immunoSEQ multiplex PCR, while TCRdb's copy carries only in-frame clones and drops some. The sample records tens of thousands of clones, nearly 80% being singletons. The rearrangement uses TRBV13 and TRBJ2-7; 8 bases are shared with TRBD2. The sample was CD8+ T cells sorted from blood. This TCR was recovered from an adult with rheumatoid arthritis. The CDR3 DNA follows: TGTGCCAGCAGCACATCCGGGACTAGACTCGGCGAGCAGTACTTC. This sequence encodes CASSTSGTRLGEQYF.